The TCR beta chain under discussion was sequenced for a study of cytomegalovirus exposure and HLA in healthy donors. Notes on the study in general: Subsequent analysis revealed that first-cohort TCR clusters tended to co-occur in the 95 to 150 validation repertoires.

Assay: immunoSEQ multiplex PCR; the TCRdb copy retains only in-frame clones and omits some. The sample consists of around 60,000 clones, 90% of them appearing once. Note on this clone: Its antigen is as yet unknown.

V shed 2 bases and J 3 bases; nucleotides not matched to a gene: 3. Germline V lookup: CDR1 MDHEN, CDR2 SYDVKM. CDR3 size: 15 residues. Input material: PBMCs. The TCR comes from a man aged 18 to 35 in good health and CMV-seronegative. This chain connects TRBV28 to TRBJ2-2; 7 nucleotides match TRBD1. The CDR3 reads CASSLGDRDTGELFF. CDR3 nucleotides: TGTGCCAGCAGTTTAGGAGACAGGGACACCGGGGAGCTGTTTTTT.